This T cell receptor beta chain was observed in a study of blood T cell repertoires in COVID-19 (dated by TCRdb to the early 2020s). About the full investigation: Collaborator samples came from the United States, Italy and Spain and covered acute and convalescent phases of COVID-19. Where available, HLA class I and class II types were obtained from metadata supplied by the sample provider rather than from assay-based typing. The material from the prospective study consisted of cDNA or gDNA derived from T cells, B-cell-depleted T cells, or PBMCs. Nearly every sample came with metadata listing a de-identified subject ID, COVID-19 status, age in years and sex. The samples were drawn from the first 160 participants of the ongoing ImmuneRACE study and from about 1,200 subjects provided by 6 global collaborators. The repertoires were made available in a free public database intended to serve as a resource for research on the immune response to SARS-CoV-2. Subjects who had been exposed to COVID-19, were actively infected with it, or had recovered from it provided the deeply sampled blood TCRbeta repertoires that made up the dataset.

Each collaborating institution followed its own protocols to collect whole blood in K2EDTA tubes. Collaborator samples were shipped for TCRbeta analysis as frozen whole blood, isolated PBMCs, or DNA extracted from either sample type. On this clone: Its antigen has not been determined. The record has no base qualities; no much larger clone is one base away.

The investigation overall reported the following: The amount of clinical and demographic metadata varied by source and participant and was provided uncurated.

The immunoSEQ Assay, a bias-controlled multiplex PCR, was used to amplify TCRbeta CDR3 regions from genomic DNA. The authors' analysis ran thus. The number of nucleated cells in each sample was estimated from the amplification of reference gene primers within the assay. To quantify the absolute abundance of each unique TCRbeta CDR3 rearrangement, sequence reads were collapsed and filtered. For each sample, productive Simpson clonality was calculated as the square root of Simpson's diversity index over productive rearrangements. Drawn from immuneACCESS, this table holds only the in-frame rearrangements with V and J called that TCRdb kept. Clones are partly lost; checked studies trace under half to an unresolved V gene and leave the rest unexplained. The V and J calls and clone size come from that table; D and trimming were worked out from the DNA. Across this sample there are roughly 200,000 clones, with 90% seen only once. Of the sample, 0.62% is held by the ten largest clones.

From the germline V gene, CDR1 is MDHEN and CDR2 is SYDVKM. The CDR3 runs 14 amino acids, cysteine and phenylalanine included. Left in the record is the CDR3 DNA by itself, 42 bases read in frame from the first base. From V the trimming removes 7 bases and from J it removes 5 bases, while the gene matches leave 8 bases of the junction unaccounted for. The chain employs TRBV28 and TRBJ1-1; 9 bases in the middle match TRBD1. Sequencing was carried out using peripheral blood. The sequence came from a man aged 45 to 65 with acute or convalescent COVID-19. CDR3 loop: CASIPQGAWTEAFF. The sequenced DNA is TGTGCCAGCATTCCACAGGGGGCATGGACTGAAGCTTTCTTT.